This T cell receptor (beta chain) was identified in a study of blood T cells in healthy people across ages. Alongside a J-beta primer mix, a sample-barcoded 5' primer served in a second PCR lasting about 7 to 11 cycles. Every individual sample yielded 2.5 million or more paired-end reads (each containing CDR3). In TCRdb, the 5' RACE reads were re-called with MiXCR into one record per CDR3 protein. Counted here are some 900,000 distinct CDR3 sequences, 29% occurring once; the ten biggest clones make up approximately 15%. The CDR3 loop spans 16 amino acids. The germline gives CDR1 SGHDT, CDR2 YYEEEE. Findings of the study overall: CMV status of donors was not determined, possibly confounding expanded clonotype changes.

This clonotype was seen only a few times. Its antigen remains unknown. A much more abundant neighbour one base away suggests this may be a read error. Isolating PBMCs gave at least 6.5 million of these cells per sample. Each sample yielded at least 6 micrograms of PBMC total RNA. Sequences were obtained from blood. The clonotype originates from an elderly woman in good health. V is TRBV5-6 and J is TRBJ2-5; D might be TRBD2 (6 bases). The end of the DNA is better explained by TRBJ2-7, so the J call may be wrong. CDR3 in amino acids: CASSLRQTEGGYEQYF. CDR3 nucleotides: TGTGCCAGCAGCCTACGCCAGACAGAGGGAGGCTACGAGCAGTACTTC.